These 6 T cell receptor beta chains were all obtained from the same sample, sequenced in a study of blood T cell repertoires in COVID-19. Assay: immunoSEQ multiplex PCR; the TCRdb copy retains only in-frame clones and omits some. The sample lists approximately 240,000 clones; under 90% were seen once. The specimen was peripheral blood. Receptors were obtained from a woman aged 60-75 years who had recovered from COVID-19.

The genes are TRBV6-2 or TRBV6-3 and TRBJ2-1; 10 positions agree with TRBD2. V was pared by 6 bases and J by 2 bases, with 4 bases of the junction left unmatched. The germline gives CDR1 MNHEY, CDR2 SVGEGT. This CDR3 spans 15 amino acids. CDR3 sequence (DNA): TGTGCCAGCAGCAAAACTAGCGGGACCTACAATGAGCAGTTCTTC. Translating gives CASSKTSGTYNEQFF.

This rearrangement joins TRBV9 to TRBJ2-3; 9 bases are a match to TRBD1. J was trimmed by 0 bases and V by 4 bases; bases with no gene match: 3. The germline V gene encodes CDR1 SGDLS and CDR2 YYNGEE. The CDR3 loop spans 15 amino acids. In nucleotides, the CDR3 is TGTGCCAGCAGCACTGGACAGGGGAGCACAGATACGCAGTATTTT. Translation: CASSTGQGSTDTQYF.

This chain connects TRBV6-2 or TRBV6-3 to TRBJ2-2; 7 nucleotides match TRBD2. This CDR3 spans 14 amino acids. Germline V gene lookup returns CDR1 MNHEY and CDR2 SVGEGT. V shed 5 bases and J 4 bases; nucleotides not matched to a gene: 4. The CDR3 loop reads CASSPLASTGELFF. The CDR3 nucleotides are TGTGCCAGCAGTCCACTAGCGTCCACCGGGGAGCTGTTTTTT.

The chain has TRBV18 and TRBJ1-2; D might be TRBD1 (6 bases). Germline CDR1 and CDR2: KGHSH and LQKENI. The germline V and J ends were trimmed by 3 bases and 4 bases, with 12 bases remaining between them. The CDR3 runs 14 residues. CDR3 sequence (DNA): TGTGCCAGCTCACCTCCAGGGGAGAGCTATGGCTACACCTTC. This translates into CASSPPGESYGYTF.

In its sample, this clone was seen a few times. The gene calls are TRBV30 and TRBJ1-1, with D uncertain. Germline CDR1 GTSNPN, CDR2 SVGIG (reference sequence). The CDR3 loop spans 12 amino acids. The V end was cut by 4 bases, the J end by 1 base, with 7 bases between. The CDR3 sequence: CAWNRENTEAFF. CDR3 nucleotide sequence: TGTGCCTGGAATAGAGAGAACACTGAAGCTTTCTTT.

The J gene is TRBJ2-1, the V gene TRBV7-3, with a tentative D call TRBD2 (5 bases). CDR3 length: 12 residues. CDR1 is SGHTA and CDR2 is FQGTGA in the germline V gene. The germline V and J ends were trimmed by 6 bases and 5 bases, with 8 bases remaining between them. The CDR3 DNA sequence: TGTGCCAGCAGTCTACTAGACAATGAGCAGTTCTTC. This translates into CASSLLDNEQFF.